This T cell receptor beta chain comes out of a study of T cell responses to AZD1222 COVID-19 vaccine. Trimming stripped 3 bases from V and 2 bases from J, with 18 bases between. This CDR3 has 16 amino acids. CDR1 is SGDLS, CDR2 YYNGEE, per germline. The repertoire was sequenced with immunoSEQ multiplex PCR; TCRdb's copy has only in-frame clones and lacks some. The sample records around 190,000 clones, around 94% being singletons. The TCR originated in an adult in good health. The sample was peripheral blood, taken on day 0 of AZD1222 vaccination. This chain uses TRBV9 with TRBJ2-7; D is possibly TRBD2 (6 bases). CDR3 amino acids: CASSAQGGDSTYEQYF. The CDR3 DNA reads TGTGCCAGCAGCGCCCAAGGAGGGGATTCGACCTACGAGCAGTACTTC.